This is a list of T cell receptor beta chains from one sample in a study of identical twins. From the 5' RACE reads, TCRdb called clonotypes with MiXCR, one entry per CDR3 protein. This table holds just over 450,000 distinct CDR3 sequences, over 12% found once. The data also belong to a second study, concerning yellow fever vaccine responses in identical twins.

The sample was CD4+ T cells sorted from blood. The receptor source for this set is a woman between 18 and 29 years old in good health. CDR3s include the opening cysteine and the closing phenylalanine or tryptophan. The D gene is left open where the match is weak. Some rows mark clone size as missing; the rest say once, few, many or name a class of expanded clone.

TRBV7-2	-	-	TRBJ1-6	TGTGCCAGCAGCTTAGAGGGGGGTTCCCTCCACTTT	CASSLEGGSLHF
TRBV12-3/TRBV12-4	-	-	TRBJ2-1	TGTGCCAGCAGTTTTGAGGCCACGGCAGGGGCCCCGTACAATGAGCAGTTCTTC	CASSFEATAGAPYNEQFF
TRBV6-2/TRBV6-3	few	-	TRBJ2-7	TGTGCCAGCACCATGACAAACTACGAGCAGTACTTC	CASTMTNYEQYF
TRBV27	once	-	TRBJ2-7	TGTGCCAGCGGCTCTTTGGTCGGCTACGAGCAGTACTTC	CASGSLVGYEQYF
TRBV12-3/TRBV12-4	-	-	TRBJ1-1	TGTGCCAGCAGTTTAGGGGCGGTGGTACAGGGTAGTTCAGCTTTCTTT	CASSLGAVVQGSSAFF
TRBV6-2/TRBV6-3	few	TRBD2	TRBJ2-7	TGTGCCAGCTCGCCCCTAGCGGGAGACGAGCAGTACTTC	CASSPLAGDEQYF
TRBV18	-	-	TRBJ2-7	TGTGCCAGCTCTGCAGGGAGGCGGTACGAGCAGTACTTC	CASSAGRRYEQYF
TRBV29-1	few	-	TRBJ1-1	TGCAGCGTTGATTCGACGGGGATGAACACTGAAGCTTTCTTT	CSVDSTGMNTEAFF
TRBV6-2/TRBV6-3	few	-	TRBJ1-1	TGTGCCAGCAGCTATTATCGGGAAACTGAAGCTTTCTTT	CASSYYRETEAFF
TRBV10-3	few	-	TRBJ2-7	TGTGCCATCAGTGCGCAGGTTACCTACGAGCAGTACTTC	CAISAQVTYEQYF
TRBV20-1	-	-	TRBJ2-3	TGCAGTGCTAGAGATCCTAAAGCTCAGAGGCCAGATACGCAGTATTTT	CSARDPKAQRPDTQYF